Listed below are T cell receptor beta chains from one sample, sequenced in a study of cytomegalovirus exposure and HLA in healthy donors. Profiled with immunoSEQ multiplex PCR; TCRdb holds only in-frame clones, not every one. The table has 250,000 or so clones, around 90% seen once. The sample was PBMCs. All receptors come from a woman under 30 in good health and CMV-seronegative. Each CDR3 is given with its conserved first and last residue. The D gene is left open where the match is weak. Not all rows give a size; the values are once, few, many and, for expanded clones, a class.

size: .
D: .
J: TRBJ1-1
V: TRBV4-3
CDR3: CASSQARVNTEAFF
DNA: TGCGCCAGCAGCCAAGCGAGGGTGAACACTGAAGCTTTCTTT

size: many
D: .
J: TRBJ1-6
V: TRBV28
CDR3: CASRLDNENSPLHF
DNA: TGTGCCAGCAGACTTGATAACGAGAATTCACCCCTCCACTTT

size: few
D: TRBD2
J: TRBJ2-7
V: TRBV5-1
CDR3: CASSLDPGGPLSYEQYF
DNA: TGCGCCAGCAGCTTGGACCCGGGAGGACCTCTCTCCTACGAGCAGTACTTC

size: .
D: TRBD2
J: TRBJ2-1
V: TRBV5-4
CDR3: CASSLGSGGGNEQFF
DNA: TGTGCCAGCAGCTTGGGAAGCGGGGGGGGCAATGAGCAGTTCTTC

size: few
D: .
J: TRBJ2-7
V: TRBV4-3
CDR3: CASSQDSLGAREQYF
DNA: TGCGCCAGCAGCCAAGATTCTCTAGGGGCTCGGGAGCAGTACTTC

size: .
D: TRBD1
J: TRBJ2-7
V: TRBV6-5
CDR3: CASKTMDRSYEQYF
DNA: TGTGCCAGCAAAACCATGGACAGGTCCTACGAGCAGTACTTC

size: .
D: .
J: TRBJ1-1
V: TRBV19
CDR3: CASSITVSGGEAFF
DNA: TGTGCCAGTAGTATTACTGTGTCGGGAGGTGAAGCTTTCTTT

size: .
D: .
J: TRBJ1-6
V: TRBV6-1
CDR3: CASTDIFNSPLHF
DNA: TGTGCCAGCACCGACATTTTTAATTCACCCCTCCACTTT

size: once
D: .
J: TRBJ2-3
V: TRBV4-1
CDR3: CASSQLPAGGTDTQYF
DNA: TGCGCCAGCAGCCAACTCCCGGCAGGAGGAACAGATACGCAGTATTTT

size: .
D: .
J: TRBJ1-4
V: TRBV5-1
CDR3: CASSFPGQNEKLFF
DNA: TGCGCCAGCAGCTTCCCAGGGCAGAATGAAAAACTGTTTTTT

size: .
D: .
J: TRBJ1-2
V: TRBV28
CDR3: CASSFRGYGYTF
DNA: TGTGCCAGCAGTTTTCGGGGATACGGCTACACCTTC

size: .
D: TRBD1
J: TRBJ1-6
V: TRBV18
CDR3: CASSHLVQGQGSNSPLHF
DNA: TGTGCCAGCTCACACCTTGTCCAGGGACAGGGGTCTAATTCACCCCTCCACTTT

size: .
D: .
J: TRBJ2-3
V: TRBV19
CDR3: CASSISKASTDTQYF
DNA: TGTGCCAGTAGTATAAGTAAAGCTAGCACAGATACGCAGTATTTT

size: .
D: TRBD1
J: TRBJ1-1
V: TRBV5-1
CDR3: CASRIGTGGNTEAFF
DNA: TGCGCCAGCAGGATTGGAACAGGGGGGAACACTGAAGCTTTCTTT

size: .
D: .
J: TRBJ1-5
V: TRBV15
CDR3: CATSRDRGNQPQHF
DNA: TGTGCCACCAGCAGAGATCGGGGGAATCAGCCCCAGCATTTT

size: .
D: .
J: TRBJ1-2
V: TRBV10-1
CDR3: CASSESTGLGMDGYTF
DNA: TGCGCCAGCAGTGAGTCCACAGGCCTAGGAATGGATGGCTACACCTTC

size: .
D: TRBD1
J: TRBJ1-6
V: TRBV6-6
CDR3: CATSSGTGVSPLHF
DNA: TGTGCCACTTCATCCGGGACAGGGGTATCACCCCTCCACTTT

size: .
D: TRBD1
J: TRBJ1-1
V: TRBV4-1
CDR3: CASSQEAQGVMNTEAFF
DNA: TGCGCCAGCAGCCAAGAAGCACAGGGGGTTATGAACACTGAAGCTTTCTTT

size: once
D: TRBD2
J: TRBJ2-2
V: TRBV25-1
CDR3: CASSAGKGLAYDTGELFF
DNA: TGTGCCAGCAGTGCGGGAAAGGGACTAGCGTACGACACCGGGGAGCTGTTTTTT

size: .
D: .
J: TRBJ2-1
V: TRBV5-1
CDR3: CASSLGLLDYNEQFF
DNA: TGCGCCAGCAGCTTGGGACTCCTCGACTACAATGAGCAGTTCTTC

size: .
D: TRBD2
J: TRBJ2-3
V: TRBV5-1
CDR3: CASSLAGSGGTDTQYF
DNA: TGCGCCAGCAGCTTGGCAGGTAGCGGGGGCACAGATACGCAGTATTTT

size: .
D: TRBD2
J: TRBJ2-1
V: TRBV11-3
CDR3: CASSMGLAGLQFF
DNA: TGTGCCAGCAGCATGGGACTAGCGGGGCTGCAGTTCTTC

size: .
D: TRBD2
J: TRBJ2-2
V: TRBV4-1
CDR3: CASRLAGGRTGELFF
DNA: TGCGCCAGCAGATTAGCGGGGGGGCGCACCGGGGAGCTGTTTTTT

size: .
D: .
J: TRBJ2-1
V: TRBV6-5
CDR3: CASSYLQGYYNEQFF
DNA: TGTGCCAGCAGTTACTTGCAGGGGTATTACAATGAGCAGTTCTTC

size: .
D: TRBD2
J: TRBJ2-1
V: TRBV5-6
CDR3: CASRVESGDYNEQFF
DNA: TGTGCCAGCAGAGTGGAAAGCGGGGATTACAATGAGCAGTTCTTC

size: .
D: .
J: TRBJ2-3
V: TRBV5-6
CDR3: CASSLLFRDTDTQYF
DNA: TGTGCCAGCAGCTTGTTGTTTCGAGACACAGATACGCAGTATTTT

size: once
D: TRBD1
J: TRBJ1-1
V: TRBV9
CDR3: CASSLGQGSEAFF
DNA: TGTGCCAGCAGCTTGGGACAGGGGTCTGAAGCTTTCTTT

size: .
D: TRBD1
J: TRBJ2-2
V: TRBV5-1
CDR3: CASSRDRAKTGELFF
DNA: TGCGCCAGCAGCAGGGACAGGGCGAAGACCGGGGAGCTGTTTTTT

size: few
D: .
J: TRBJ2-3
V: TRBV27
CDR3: CASSWTRYTDTQYF
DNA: TGTGCCAGCAGTTGGACTCGCTACACAGATACGCAGTATTTT

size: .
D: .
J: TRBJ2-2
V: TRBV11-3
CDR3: CASSAGFAGELFF
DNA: TGTGCCAGCAGCGCCGGGTTCGCCGGGGAGCTGTTTTTT

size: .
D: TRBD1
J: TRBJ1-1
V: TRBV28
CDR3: CASSFLGTDYMNTEAFF
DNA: TGTGCCAGCAGTTTTCTTGGGACAGACTACATGAACACTGAAGCTTTCTTT

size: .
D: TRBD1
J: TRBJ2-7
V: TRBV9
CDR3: CASSVAPADRDASYEQYF
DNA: TGTGCCAGCAGCGTAGCTCCGGCGGACAGGGATGCCTCCTACGAGCAGTACTTC

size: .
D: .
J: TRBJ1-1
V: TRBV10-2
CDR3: CASSDWHIRKTHTEAFF
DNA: TGCGCCAGCAGTGATTGGCACATCCGAAAAACCCACACTGAAGCTTTCTTT

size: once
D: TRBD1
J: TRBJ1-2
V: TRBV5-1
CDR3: CASSLGQGLDNYGYTF
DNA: TGCGCCAGCAGTCTGGGACAGGGTCTCGACAACTATGGCTACACCTTC

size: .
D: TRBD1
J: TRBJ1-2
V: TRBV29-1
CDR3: CSVDSTGGSYGYTF
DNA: TGCAGCGTTGACAGCACAGGGGGTTCCTATGGCTACACCTTC

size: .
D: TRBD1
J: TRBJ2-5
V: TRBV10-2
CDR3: CASSEVPQGAQYF
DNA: TGCGCCAGCAGTGAGGTACCCCAGGGGGCCCAGTACTTC

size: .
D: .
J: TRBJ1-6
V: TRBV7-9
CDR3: CASSFREIRGKINSPLHF
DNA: TGTGCCAGCAGCTTCAGGGAGATTAGGGGGAAAATCAATTCACCCCTCCACTTT

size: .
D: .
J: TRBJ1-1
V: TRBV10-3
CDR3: CAISESGTGGGEAFF
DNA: TGTGCCATCAGTGAGTCCGGGACGGGAGGCGGTGAAGCTTTCTTT

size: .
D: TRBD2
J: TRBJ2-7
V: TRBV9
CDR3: CASSPSGVPYEQYF
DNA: TGTGCCAGCAGCCCTAGCGGGGTTCCCTACGAGCAGTACTTC

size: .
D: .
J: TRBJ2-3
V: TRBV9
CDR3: CASSVDPLWGEADTQYF
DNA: TGTGCCAGCAGCGTAGATCCCCTCTGGGGGGAGGCAGATACGCAGTATTTT

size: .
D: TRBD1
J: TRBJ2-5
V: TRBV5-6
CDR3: CASSHSGQGETQYF
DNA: TGTGCCAGCAGCCACAGCGGACAGGGAGAGACCCAGTACTTC

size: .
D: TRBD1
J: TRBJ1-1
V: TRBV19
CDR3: CASIPRYRGRRNTEAFF
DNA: TGTGCCAGTATCCCCCGTTACAGGGGGCGACGGAACACTGAAGCTTTCTTT

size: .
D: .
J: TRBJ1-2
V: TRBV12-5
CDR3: CASGSQLITPGRGAHGYTF
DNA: TGTGCTAGTGGTTCTCAACTGATCACGCCCGGAAGGGGCGCTCATGGCTACACCTTC

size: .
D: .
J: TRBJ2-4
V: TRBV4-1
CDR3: CASSHAGAGAKNIQYF
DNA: TGCGCCAGCAGCCATGCGGGGGCCGGGGCCAAAAACATTCAGTACTTC

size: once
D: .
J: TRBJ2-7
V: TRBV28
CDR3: CASSKQGTDYEQYF
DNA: TGTGCCAGCAGTAAACAGGGTACGGACTACGAGCAGTACTTC

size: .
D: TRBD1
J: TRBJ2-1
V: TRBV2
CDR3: CASHPPGQSQDEQFF
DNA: TGTGCCAGCCACCCTCCGGGACAGAGTCAAGATGAGCAGTTCTTC

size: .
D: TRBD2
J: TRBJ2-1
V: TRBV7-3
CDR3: CASSLGTSGTNEQFF
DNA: TGTGCCAGCAGCTTGGGGACTAGCGGGACCAATGAGCAGTTCTTC

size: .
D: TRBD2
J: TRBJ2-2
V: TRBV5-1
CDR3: CASSLGLAGATGTGELFF
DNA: TGCGCCAGCAGCTTGGGACTAGCGGGGGCAACGGGTACCGGGGAGCTGTTTTTT

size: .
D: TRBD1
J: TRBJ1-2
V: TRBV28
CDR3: CASSFRDRGDIYGYTF
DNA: TGTGCCAGCAGTTTCCGGGACAGGGGTGACATCTATGGCTACACCTTC

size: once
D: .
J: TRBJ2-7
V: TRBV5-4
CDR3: CASSLKGGLTHYEQYF
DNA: TGTGCCAGCAGCTTGAAGGGGGGGCTGACTCATTACGAGCAGTACTTC

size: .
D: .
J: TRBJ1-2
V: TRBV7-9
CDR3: CASSLGENYGYTF
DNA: TGTGCCAGCAGCTTAGGAGAGAACTATGGCTACACCTTC

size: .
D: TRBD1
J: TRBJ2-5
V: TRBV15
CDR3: CATSSNRGYQETQYF
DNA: TGTGCCACCAGCAGCAACAGGGGGTACCAAGAGACCCAGTACTTC

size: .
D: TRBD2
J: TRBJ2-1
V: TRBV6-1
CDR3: CASSELAGALNNEQFF
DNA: TGTGCCAGCAGTGAATTAGCGGGGGCCTTAAACAATGAGCAGTTCTTC

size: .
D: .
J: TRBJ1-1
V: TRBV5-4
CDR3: CASSFNQGMIRHTEAFF
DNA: TGTGCCAGCAGCTTTAATCAGGGGATGATTAGGCACACTGAAGCTTTCTTT